This TCR beta chain is drawn from a study of blood T cell repertoires in COVID-19. The protocol was immunoSEQ multiplex PCR, while the TCRdb copy is restricted to in-frame clones and leaves out a portion. Counted here are roughly 190,000 clones, roughly 92% occurring once; the ten biggest clones make up roughly 0.76%. Sequences were obtained from peripheral blood. The receptor was derived from a man younger than 45 with COVID-19, enrolled during active disease.

CDR3 in amino acids: CASRESGLSTYEQYF. The CDR3 nucleotides read TGCGCCAGCAGAGAATCGGGACTAAGTACCTACGAGCAGTACTTC. The rearrangement links TRBV5-1 to TRBJ2-7; 7 bases align to TRBD2. The V gene's germline CDR1 is SGHRS and CDR2 YFSETQ. This CDR3 is built from 15 residues. Trimming cost V 5 bases and J 2 bases; bases outside gene matches: 10. The full variable domain, with the rest looked up from reference TRBV5-1 and TRBJ2-7, is KAGVTQTPRYLIKTRGQQVTLSCSPISGHRSVSWYQQTPGQGLQFLFEYFSETQRNKGNFPGRFSGRQFSNSRSEMNVSTLELGDSALYLCASRESGLSTYEQYFGPGTRLTVT.